Listed here is a single T cell receptor (beta chain). Its cognate antigen has yet to be identified. Nothing much larger sits one base from this clone, and base qualities are not available. The CDR3 regions of human TCRbeta chains were analyzed by immunosequencing. On the study's bioinformatics: Repertoire TCRs were matched against a reference library of SARS-CoV-2-specific TCRs generated with the MIRA antigen-specificity platform. Breadth was defined as the fraction of unique TCRs that were SARS-CoV-2-associated. Depth was defined as the fraction of total T cells that were SARS-CoV-2-associated. Each spike-specific TCR was assigned to its reactive spike region and to a CD4 or CD8 class using the MIRA data. Log10-transformed breadth and depth values were compared by one-way ANOVA with Sidak's multiple comparisons tests. TCRdb carries this immuneACCESS record with in-frame sequences only. Its versions omit some clonotypes, under half of them owing to an unresolved V gene in the studies checked, with the rest unexplained. V, J and clone size are taken as reported in that table, and D and trimming were inferred from the DNA itself. The sample records some 140,000 clones, about 91% of which are singletons. Approximately 2.6% of the sample belongs to the ten largest clones.

The intended sense of this specimen's time point label: baseline before first vaccination. The vaccinee samples were drawn from two UK trials, COV001 and COV002, one of which was a single-blind randomized controlled phase 2/3 trial testing AZD1222 (ChAdOx1 nCoV-19) in healthy adults. For TCRbeta chain sequencing, PBMC samples were collected from trial participants at day 0 and at day 28 after the second dose. The CDR3 goes from the cysteine to the phenylalanine over 15 residues. Only the CDR3 part of the read is kept: 45 bases, read in frame from the first base. The germline V gene encodes CDR1 MNHEY and CDR2 SMNVEV (reference sequence). V is pruned by 6 bases and J by 2 bases, leaving 6 bases of the junction without a gene match. These data belong to a study of T cell responses to AZD1222 COVID-19 vaccine (dated by TCRdb to the early 2020s). Regarding the study in general: Because spike-specific TCR depth and breadth did not differ between the two schedules, AZD1222 recipients who got a second dose at roughly 4 weeks were pooled with those who got a second dose at roughly 12 weeks. A total of approximately 240 trial participants underwent TCR sequencing, of whom under 220 had received two doses of AZD1222 and some 25 had received two doses of the MenACWY control vaccine. Trial participants were enrolled by age into subgroups of 18-55, 56-69 and 70-plus years, and around 150, 28 and 57 TCR-sequenced participants, respectively, were included in these subgroups.

The study at large found these results: Most participants were white British and females outnumbered males, and the authors suggested that clonal diversity may have been underestimated. Conclusions about previously exposed vaccinees are limited, since just 5 to 7 AZD1222 recipients were seropositive for SARS-CoV-2 at baseline. Because no day 14 peak-response samples were available, the repertoires could be characterized only after the peak T cell response. The whole spike protein was spanned by vaccine-associated CD4 TCRs, and dominant responses were seen in regions 160-218 and 743-854. Reportedly, close to half of the unique spike-specific TCRs recognized epitopes lying outside the regions that are mutated in the B.1.351 and B.1.1.7 variants. The 56-69-year group was small, and its depth increase did not reach significance, likely because of low power. After two AZD1222 doses, spike-specific TCR breadth and depth were significantly higher than at day 0 and than in MenACWY recipients.

The material was peripheral blood, obtained on day 0 of AZD1222 vaccination. The receptor's source is an adult in good health. Recombination joined TRBV27 with TRBJ1-3; 8 central bases correspond to TRBD1. The CDR3 loop reads CASRPDRGAGNTIYF. In nucleotide form, the sequence is TGTGCCAGCAGGCCCGACAGGGGAGCTGGAAACACCATATATTTT.